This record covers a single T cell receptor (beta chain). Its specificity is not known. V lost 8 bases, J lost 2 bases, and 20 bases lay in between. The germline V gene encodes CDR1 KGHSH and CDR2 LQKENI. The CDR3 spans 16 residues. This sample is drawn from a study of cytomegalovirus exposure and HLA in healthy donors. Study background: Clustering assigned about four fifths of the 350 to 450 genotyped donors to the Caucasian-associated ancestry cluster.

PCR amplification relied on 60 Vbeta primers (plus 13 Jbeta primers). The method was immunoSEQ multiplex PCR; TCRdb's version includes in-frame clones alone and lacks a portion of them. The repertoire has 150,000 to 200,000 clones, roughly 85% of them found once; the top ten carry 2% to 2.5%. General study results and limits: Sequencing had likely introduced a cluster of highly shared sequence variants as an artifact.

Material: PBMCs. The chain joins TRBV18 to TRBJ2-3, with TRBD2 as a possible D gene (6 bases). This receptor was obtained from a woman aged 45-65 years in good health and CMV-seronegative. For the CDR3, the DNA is TGTGCCAGCCGTTACATAGGAGGAGGGGACACAGATACGCAGTATTTT. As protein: CASRYIGGGDTDTQYF.